The 27 T cell receptor beta chains in this list originate from one sample, sequenced in a study of blood T cells in healthy people across ages. A second about 7 to 11 cycle PCR used barcoded and J-beta primers. TCRdb analysed the 5' RACE reads with MiXCR anew, one entry per CDR3 protein. Here the sample spans 650,000 to 1,000,000 distinct CDR3 sequences, roughly 34% being singletons. The sequenced material came from blood. The origin of the receptors is a man aged 18 to 35 in good health.

The V call is TRBV10-3, the J call TRBJ2-1; TRBD2 aligns across 14 bases. CDR1 and CDR2 from the germline V gene are ENHRY and SYGVKD. J gave up 5 bases and V 5 bases, and 2 bases lay outside the gene matches. The CDR3 is 15 residues long. CDR3 sequence: CAISKTSGGDNEQFF. Here the CDR3 DNA reads TGTGCCATCAGTAAGACTAGCGGGGGGGACAATGAGCAGTTCTTC.

The DNA of the CDR3 is TGTGCCACCTATAGCGGGGAACTTACCGGGGAGCTGTTTTTT. Translated, it gives CATYSGELTGELFF. The V call is TRBV3-1, the J call TRBJ2-2; 8 bases map to TRBD2. This CDR3 spans 14 amino acids. CDR1 and CDR2 from the germline V gene are LGHDT and YNNKEL (reference sequence). Trimming removed 10 bases from V and 5 bases from J; junction bases left unmatched: 9.

This chain links TRBV12-3 or TRBV12-4 with TRBJ1-2; 7 bases map to TRBD1. Trimming removed 6 bases from V and 9 bases from J; junction bases left unmatched: 13. This CDR3 has 14 residues. CDR3 bases: TGTGCCAGCAGCCGTGGACAGGAGCCGTCGAGCTACACCTTC. It yields the protein CASSRGQEPSSYTF.

V gene TRBV4-3 combines with J gene TRBJ1-4; D not certain. CDR1 is LGHNA and CDR2 is YSLEER in the germline V gene. Trimming cost V 0 bases and J 6 bases, with 8 bases left between them. The CDR3 is 14 amino acids. The chain's CDR3 is CASSQDYWDEKLFF. In nucleotides, the CDR3 is TGCGCCAGCAGCCAAGATTATTGGGATGAAAAACTGTTTTTT.

This clonotype has more than one count but fewer than ten. The chain couples TRBV5-1 to TRBJ1-4; D possibly corresponds to TRBD1 (5 bases). The CDR3 covers 16 residues. CDR1 and CDR2 (germline): SGHRS, YFSETQ. Trimming left V 3 bases short and J 1 base short, with 13 bases between. CDR3 in amino acids: CASSWGRGGTNEKLFF. DNA of the CDR3: TGCGCCAGCAGCTGGGGACGAGGAGGAACTAATGAAAAACTGTTTTTT.

This clonotype appeared a few times. This chain connects TRBV7-9 to TRBJ2-7; TRBD2 might be the D (6 bases). V was trimmed by 4 bases and J by 3 bases, leaving 10 bases between them. The CDR3 spans 13 residues. The germline V gene encodes CDR1 SEHNR and CDR2 FQNEAQ (reference sequence). For the CDR3, the DNA is TGTGCCAGCAGCTGGGGCGGGAACTACGAGCAGTACTTC. It encodes CASSWGGNYEQYF.

The DNA for the CDR3 is TGTGCCACACGGGGCGTGGCAGATACGCAGTATTTT. This translates into CATRGVADTQYF. The gene calls are TRBV27 and TRBJ2-3; the D call may be TRBD1 or TRBD2 (5 bases each). With 10 bases removed from V and 4 bases from J, the gap between germline ends came to 12 bases. CDR1 MNHEY and CDR2 SMNVEV come from the germline V gene (reference sequence). The CDR3 consists of 12 residues.

CDR3 amino acids: CAWSGQGASYNEQYF. As DNA, the CDR3 is TGTGCCTGGAGTGGGCAGGGGGCTAGCTACAATGAGCAGTACTTC. This chain uses TRBV30 with TRBJ2-7; 8 positions match TRBD1. The J segment lost 7 bases and the V segment lost 1 base, leaving 12 bases of the junction unmatched. CDR1 GTSNPN and CDR2 SVGIG come from the germline V gene (reference sequence). The CDR3 is 15 residues long.

The chain combines TRBV6-5 with TRBJ1-1; no clear D gene. Germline lookup yields CDR1 MNHEY and CDR2 SVGAGI. The CDR3 spans 14 residues. V lost 4 bases and J lost 1, with 10 bases in between. CDR3 bases: TGTGCCAGCAGTTGGTCCCCGGGGAACACTGAAGCTTTCTTT. Translation: CASSWSPGNTEAFF.

This clonotype was observed a few times. This chain joins TRBV7-2 and TRBJ1-6, with 8 positions matching TRBD1. The trim removed 6 bases at V and 9 bases at J, leaving 10 bases unmatched. The CDR3 extends over 15 amino acids. Germline CDR1 and CDR2: SGHTA and FQGNSA. The CDR3 spells CASSQNTGGGSPLHF. CDR3 nucleotide sequence: TGTGCCAGCAGTCAAAATACAGGGGGGGGTTCACCCCTCCACTTT.

This clonotype was counted at least ten times. The chain combines TRBV7-2 with TRBJ2-3, with D perhaps TRBD2 (5 bases). Germline CDR1 and CDR2: SGHTA and FQGNSA. Trimming cost V 4 bases and J 3 bases, with 17 bases left between them. This CDR3 has 16 residues. CDR3 residues: CASSSLGAEGTDTQYF. CDR3 nucleotides: TGTGCCAGCAGCTCCCTTGGAGCGGAAGGTACAGATACGCAGTATTTT.

The chain couples TRBV2 to TRBJ1-2; no definite D call. With 0 bases removed from V and 5 bases from J, the gap between germline ends came to 22 bases. The germline V gene encodes CDR1 SNHLY and CDR2 FYNNEI. This CDR3 has 18 amino acids. The CDR3, as DNA: TGTGCCAGCAGTGAAGCAAAAGGGATTTGGTCCAGCGAGTATGGCTACACCTTC. This codes for CASSEAKGIWSSEYGYTF.

This clonotype was observed a handful of times. The chain links TRBV5-1 to TRBJ2-3; 11 bases are a match to TRBD1. The germline gives CDR1 SGHRS, CDR2 YFSETQ. Germline trimming cut 1 base from V and 4 bases from J; bases unmatched to any gene: 5. This CDR3 comprises 16 residues. The DNA for the CDR3 is TGCGCCAGCAGCTTGAAGGGACAGGGGGTTCCAGATACGCAGTATTTT. Translated: CASSLKGQGVPDTQYF.

V and J are TRBV11-1 and TRBJ2-3; possibly TRBD1 for D (6 bases). Trimming took 5 bases from V and 6 from J, leaving 18 bases between them. The germline V gene has CDR1 SGHAT and CDR2 FQDESV (reference sequence). The CDR3 is made up of 15 amino acids. The CDR3 nucleotides read TGTGCCAGCAGCCCAATGGTCAGGGGAACGGATACGCAGTATTTT. It encodes CASSPMVRGTDTQYF.

Many counts were recorded for this clonotype. The V call is TRBV4-3, the J call TRBJ1-4, with 7 bases that match TRBD1. Germline V gene lookup returns CDR1 LGHNA and CDR2 YSLEER. V was clipped by 1 base and J by 7 bases; unmatched bases: 3. CDR3 length equals 14 residues. This CDR3 is CASSQGGGLEKLFF. The CDR3 DNA follows: TGCGCCAGCAGCCAAGGAGGGGGCCTTGAAAAACTGTTTTTT.

This chain joins TRBV9 and TRBJ2-3, with a weak D call TRBD1 (6 bases). Germline assignment: CDR1 SGDLS and CDR2 YYNGEE. Trimming left V 3 bases short and J 6 bases short, with 17 bases between. The CDR3 totals 15 residues. In DNA form, the CDR3 reads TGTGCCAGCAGCGGCGCCGGGACGAGGGGGGATACGCAGTATTTT. Translation: CASSGAGTRGDTQYF.

This clonotype was found a few times. The rearrangement links TRBV7-2 to TRBJ2-1; D is unclear. The germline V and J ends were trimmed by 1 base and 0 bases, with 13 bases remaining between them. The CDR3 runs 17 residues. The germline gives CDR1 SGHTA, CDR2 FQGNSA. For the CDR3, the DNA is TGTGCCAGCAGCTTAGACCAGCCTTTTAGCTCCTACAATGAGCAGTTCTTC. Amino acids: CASSLDQPFSSYNEQFF.

The rearrangement joins TRBV27 to TRBJ1-2, with 11 bases matching TRBD1. This CDR3 has 15 amino acids. Germline V gene sequence: CDR1 MNHEY, CDR2 SMNVEV (reference sequence). The trim removed 6 bases at V and 6 bases at J, leaving 9 bases unmatched. CDR3 in amino acids: CASRGQGVKNDGYTF. The CDR3 DNA is TGTGCCAGCAGGGGACAGGGGGTAAAGAACGATGGCTACACCTTC.

The gene calls are TRBV5-6 and TRBJ1-5; 9 nucleotides line up with TRBD1. The CDR3 is 15 residues long. Germline V gene sequence: CDR1 SGHDT, CDR2 YYEEEE. V lost 3 bases and J lost 2; bases outside the gene matches: 3. In DNA, the CDR3 is TGTGCCAGCAGCTCGGACAGGGGAGGCAATCAGCCCCAGCATTTT. Protein: CASSSDRGGNQPQHF.

This chain uses TRBV4-3 with TRBJ2-3, with 10 nucleotides matching TRBD2. Germline values: CDR1 LGHNA, CDR2 YSLEER. The CDR3 totals 16 residues. With V trimmed by 0 bases and J by 4 bases, 4 bases remained unmatched. The CDR3 loop reads CASSQDQAGGPDTQYF. The CDR3 bases are TGCGCCAGCAGCCAAGATCAAGCGGGGGGGCCAGATACGCAGTATTTT.

In the case of this clonotype: Being one base from a much bigger clone, this may be a read error. The V gene is TRBV12-3 or TRBV12-4, the J gene TRBJ2-5; 8 bases are shared with TRBD2. CDR3 length equals 13 residues. The DNA of the CDR3 is TGTGCCAGCAGTTGGGGACTAGAAGAGACCCGGTACTTC. Translation gives CASSWGLEETRYF.

The chain recombines TRBV4-2 with TRBJ1-3, with D possibly being TRBD1 (6 bases). The CDR3 contains 16 residues. V lost 1 base to trimming and J lost 2 bases, with 12 bases between them. Germline assignment: CDR1 LGHNA and CDR2 YNFKEQ. This CDR3 reads CASSQGQAGAGNTIYF. CDR3 DNA sequence: TGTGCCAGCAGCCAAGGTCAGGCAGGGGCTGGAAACACCATATATTTT.

The V and J genes are TRBV3-1 and TRBJ1-6; 7 bases fit TRBD1. The CDR3 is 15 amino acids. Trimming took 1 base from V and 7 from J; bases not matched to a gene: 4. Germline-derived CDR1 and CDR2 are LGHDT and YNNKEL (reference sequence). The CDR3, as DNA: TGTGCCAGCAGCCAAGGTTTAGGGGGCAATTCACCCCTCCACTTT. Encoded protein: CASSQGLGGNSPLHF.

The sample holds a few counts of this clonotype. The rearrangement links TRBV19 to TRBJ2-7, with D maybe TRBD1 (5 bases). Germline V gene data show CDR1 as LNHDA and CDR2 as SQIVND (reference sequence). The CDR3 is 16 residues long. V was cut by 1 base and J by 7 bases, with 20 bases left in between. CDR3: CASSIVTLGSTDEQYF. CDR3 sequence (DNA): TGTGCCAGTAGTATAGTTACTCTTGGGTCGACAGATGAGCAGTACTTC.

V is TRBV29-1 and J is TRBJ2-3; the match to TRBD2 covers 7 bases. Trimming cost V 7 bases and J 3 bases; bases outside gene matches: 13. The germline V gene encodes CDR1 SQVTM and CDR2 ANQGSEA. The CDR3 extends over 15 amino acids. The CDR3 loop is CSAGGSHRGTDTQYF. CDR3 in DNA: TGCAGCGCGGGAGGTTCTCACAGAGGGACAGATACGCAGTATTTT.

This clonotype was seen ten or more times. The rearrangement uses TRBV12-3 or TRBV12-4 and TRBJ2-4; TRBD1 aligns across 7 bases. This CDR3 is built from 14 residues. The ends lost 6 bases at V and 7 bases at J; junction bases unmatched: 9. CDR3 in DNA: TGTGCCAGCAGCTCCACCGACAGGGAGAACATTCAGTACTTC. This encodes CASSSTDRENIQYF.

This clonotype appeared a few times. The chain uses TRBV12-3 or TRBV12-4 and TRBJ2-5; 14 nucleotides align to TRBD2. V shed 6 bases, J shed 5 bases, and the junction held 14 bases outside the gene matches. The CDR3 is 18 residues long. This CDR3 is CASSSTSGGAGYWETQYF. As DNA, the CDR3 is TGTGCCAGCAGCTCGACTAGCGGGGGGGCCGGTTATTGGGAGACCCAGTACTTC.